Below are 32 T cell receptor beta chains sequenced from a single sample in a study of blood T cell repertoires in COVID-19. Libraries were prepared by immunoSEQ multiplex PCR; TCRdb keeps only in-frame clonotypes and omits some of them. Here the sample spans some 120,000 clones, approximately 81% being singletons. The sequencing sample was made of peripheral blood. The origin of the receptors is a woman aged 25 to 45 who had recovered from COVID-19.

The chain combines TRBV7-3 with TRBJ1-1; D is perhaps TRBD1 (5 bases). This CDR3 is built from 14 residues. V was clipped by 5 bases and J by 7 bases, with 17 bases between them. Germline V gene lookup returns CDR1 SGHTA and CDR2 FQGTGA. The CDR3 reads CASSAGPTENEAFF. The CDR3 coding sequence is TGTGCCAGCAGCGCGGGACCGACCGAAAATGAAGCTTTCTTT.

CDR3 coding DNA: TGTGCCAGCAGTGAATTGAGGGGGACAGGGGGATCCGGAGAGACCCAGTACTTC. It specifies CASSELRGTGGSGETQYF. This chain links TRBV6-1 with TRBJ2-5; 11 positions match TRBD1. The CDR3 sequence is 18 residues long. The germline gives CDR1 MNHNS, CDR2 SASEGT. The J segment lost 4 bases and the V segment lost 2 bases, leaving 12 bases of the junction unmatched.

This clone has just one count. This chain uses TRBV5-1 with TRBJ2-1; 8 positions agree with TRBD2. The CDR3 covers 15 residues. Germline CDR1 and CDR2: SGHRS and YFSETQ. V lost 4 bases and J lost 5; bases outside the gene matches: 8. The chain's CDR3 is CASSAGVAGNNEQFF. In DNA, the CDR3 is TGCGCCAGCAGCGCCGGGGTAGCGGGGAACAATGAGCAGTTCTTC.

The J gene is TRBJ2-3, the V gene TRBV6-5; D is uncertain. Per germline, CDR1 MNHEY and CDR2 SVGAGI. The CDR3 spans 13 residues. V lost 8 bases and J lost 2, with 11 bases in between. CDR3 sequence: CASQSVPTDTQYF. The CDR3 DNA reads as TGTGCCAGCCAATCGGTCCCCACAGATACGCAGTATTTT.

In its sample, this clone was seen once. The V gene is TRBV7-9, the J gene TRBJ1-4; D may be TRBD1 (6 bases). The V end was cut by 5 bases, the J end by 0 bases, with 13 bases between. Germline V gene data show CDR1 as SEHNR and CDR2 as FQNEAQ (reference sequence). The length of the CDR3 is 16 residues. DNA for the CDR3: TGTGCCAGCAGCCCTCGGACAGCGGCAACTAATGAAAAACTGTTTTTT. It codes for CASSPRTAATNEKLFF.

The CDR3 DNA sequence: TGTGCCAGCAGTTACCTTCGCCGGACAGGGAGGAACACTGAAGCTTTCTTT. It translates to CASSYLRRTGRNTEAFF. V is TRBV6-2 or TRBV6-3 and J is TRBJ1-1, with 8 bases matching TRBD1. The V and J ends lost 2 bases and 1 base, in that order; junction bases with no gene match: 9. Germline CDR1 MNHEY, CDR2 SVGEGT. The CDR3 consists of 17 residues.

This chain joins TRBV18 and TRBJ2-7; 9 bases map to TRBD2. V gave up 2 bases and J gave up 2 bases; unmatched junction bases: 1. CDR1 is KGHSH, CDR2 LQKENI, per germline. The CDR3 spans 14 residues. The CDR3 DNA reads TGTGCCAGCTCACCAATAGCGGGGGCCTACGAGCAGTACTTC. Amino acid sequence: CASSPIAGAYEQYF. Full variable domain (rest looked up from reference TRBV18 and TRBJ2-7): NAGVMQNPRHLVRRRGQEARLRCSPMKGHSHVYWYRQLPEEGLKFMVYLQKENIIDESGMPKERFSAEFPKEGPSILRIQQVVRGDSAAYFCASSPIAGAYEQYFGPGTRLTVT.

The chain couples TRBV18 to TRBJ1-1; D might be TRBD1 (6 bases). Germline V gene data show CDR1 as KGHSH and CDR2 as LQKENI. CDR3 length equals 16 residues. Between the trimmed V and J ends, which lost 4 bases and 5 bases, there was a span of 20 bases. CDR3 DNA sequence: TGTGCCAGCTCACTCATCGGACAGACGGCGAGTACTGAAGCTTTCTTT. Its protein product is CASSLIGQTASTEAFF.

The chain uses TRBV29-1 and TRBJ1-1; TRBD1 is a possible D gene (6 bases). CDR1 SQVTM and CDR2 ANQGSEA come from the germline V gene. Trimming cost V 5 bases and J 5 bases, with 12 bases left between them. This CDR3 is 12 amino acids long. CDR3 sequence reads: CSVYREGTEAFF. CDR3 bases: TGCAGCGTTTACAGGGAGGGGACTGAAGCTTTCTTT.

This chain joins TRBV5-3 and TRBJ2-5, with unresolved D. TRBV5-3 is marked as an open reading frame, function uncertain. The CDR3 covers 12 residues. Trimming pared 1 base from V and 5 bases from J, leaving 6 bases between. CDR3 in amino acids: CARSLRAETQYF. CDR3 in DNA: TGTGCCAGAAGCTTGCGAGCGGAGACCCAGTACTTC.

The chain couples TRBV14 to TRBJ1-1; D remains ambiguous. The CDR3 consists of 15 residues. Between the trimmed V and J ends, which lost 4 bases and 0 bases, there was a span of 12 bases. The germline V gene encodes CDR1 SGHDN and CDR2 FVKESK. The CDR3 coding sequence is TGTGCCAGCAGCCCAGCCGGACTATTGAACACTGAAGCTTTCTTT. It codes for CASSPAGLLNTEAFF.

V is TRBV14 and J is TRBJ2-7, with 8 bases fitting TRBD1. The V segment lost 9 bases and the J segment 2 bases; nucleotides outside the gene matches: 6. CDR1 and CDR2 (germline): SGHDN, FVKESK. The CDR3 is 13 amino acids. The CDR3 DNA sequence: TGTGCCAGTTCAGGGGGCGGCCCCTACGAGCAGTACTTC. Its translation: CASSGGGPYEQYF.

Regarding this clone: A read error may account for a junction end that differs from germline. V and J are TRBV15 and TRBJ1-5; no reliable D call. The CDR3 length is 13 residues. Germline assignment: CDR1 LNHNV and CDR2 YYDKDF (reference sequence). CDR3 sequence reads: CATSRDTDRGVDF. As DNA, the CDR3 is TGTGCCACCAGCAGAGATACAGACCGCGGGGTTGATTTT. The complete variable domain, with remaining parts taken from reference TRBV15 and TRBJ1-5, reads DAMVIQNPRYQVTQFGKPVTLSCSQTLNHNVMYWYQQKSSQAPKLLFHYYDKDFNNEADTPDNFQSRRPNTSFCFLDIRSPGLGDTAMYLCATSRDTDRGVDFGDGTRLSIL.

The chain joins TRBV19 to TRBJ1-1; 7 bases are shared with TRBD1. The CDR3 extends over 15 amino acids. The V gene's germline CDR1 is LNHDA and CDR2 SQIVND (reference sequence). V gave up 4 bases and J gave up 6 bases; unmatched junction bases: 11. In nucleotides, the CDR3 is TGTGCCAGTAGTACCCTGGACAGGAATAACGCTGAAGCTTTCTTT. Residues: CASSTLDRNNAEAFF.

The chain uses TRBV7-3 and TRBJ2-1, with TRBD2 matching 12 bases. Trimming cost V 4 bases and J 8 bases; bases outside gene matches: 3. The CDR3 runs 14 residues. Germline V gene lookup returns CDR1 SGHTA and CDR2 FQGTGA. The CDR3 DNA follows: TGTGCCAGCAGCTCCGGACTAGCGGGACATGAGCAGTTCTTC. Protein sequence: CASSSGLAGHEQFF.

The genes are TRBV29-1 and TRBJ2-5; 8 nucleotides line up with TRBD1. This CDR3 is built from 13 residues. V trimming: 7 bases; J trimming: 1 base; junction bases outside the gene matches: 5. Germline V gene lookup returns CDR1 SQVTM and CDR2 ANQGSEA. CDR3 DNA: TGCAGCGCCCCTGGACAGGGCCAAGAGACCCAGTACTTC. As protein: CSAPGQGQETQYF.

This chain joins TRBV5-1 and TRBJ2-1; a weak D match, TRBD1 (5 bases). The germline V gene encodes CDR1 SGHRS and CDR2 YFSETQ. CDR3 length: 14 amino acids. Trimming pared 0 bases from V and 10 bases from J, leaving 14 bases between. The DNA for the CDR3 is TGCGCCAGCAGCTTGGCGGACATCCTTGGGGAGCAGTTCTTC. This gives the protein CASSLADILGEQFF.

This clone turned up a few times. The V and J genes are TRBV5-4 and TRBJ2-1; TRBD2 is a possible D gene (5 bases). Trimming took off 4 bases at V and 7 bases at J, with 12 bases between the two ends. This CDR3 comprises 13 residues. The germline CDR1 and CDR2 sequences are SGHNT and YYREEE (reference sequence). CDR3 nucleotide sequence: TGTGCCAGCAGCCACAGCGGAGAGAATGAGCAGTTCTTC. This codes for CASSHSGENEQFF.

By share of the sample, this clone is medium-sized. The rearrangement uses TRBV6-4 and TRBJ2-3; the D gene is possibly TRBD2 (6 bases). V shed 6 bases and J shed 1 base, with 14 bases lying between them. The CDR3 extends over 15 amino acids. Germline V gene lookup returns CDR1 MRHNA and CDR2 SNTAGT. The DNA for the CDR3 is TGTGCCAGCAGGGAGAGTAGCGGCGGCACAGATACGCAGTATTTT. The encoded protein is CASRESSGGTDTQYF.

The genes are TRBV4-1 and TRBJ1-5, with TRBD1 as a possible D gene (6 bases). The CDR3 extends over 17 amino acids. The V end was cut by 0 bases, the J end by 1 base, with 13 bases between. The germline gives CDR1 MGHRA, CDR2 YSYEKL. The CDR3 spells CASSQEDSLRSNQPQHF. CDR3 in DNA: TGCGCCAGCAGCCAAGAGGACAGTCTCAGGAGCAATCAGCCCCAGCATTTT.

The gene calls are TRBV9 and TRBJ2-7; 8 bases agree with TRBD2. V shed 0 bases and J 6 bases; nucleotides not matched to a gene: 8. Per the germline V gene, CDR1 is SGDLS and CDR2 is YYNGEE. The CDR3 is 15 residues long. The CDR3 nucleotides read TGTGCCAGCAGCGTAGATCCCGGGACTAGGGGCGAGCAGTACTTC. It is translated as CASSVDPGTRGEQYF. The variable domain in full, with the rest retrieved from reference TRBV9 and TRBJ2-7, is DSGVTQTPKHLITATGQRVTLRCSPRSGDLSVYWYQQSLDQGLQFLIQYYNGEERAKGNILERFSAQQFPDLHSELNLSSLELGDSALYFCASSVDPGTRGEQYFGPGTRLTVT.

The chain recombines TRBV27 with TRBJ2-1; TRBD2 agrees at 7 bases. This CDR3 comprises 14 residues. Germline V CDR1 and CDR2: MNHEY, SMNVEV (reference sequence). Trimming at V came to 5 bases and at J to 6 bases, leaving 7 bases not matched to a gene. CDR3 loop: CASSPSGTINEQFF. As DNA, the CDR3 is TGTGCCAGCAGTCCCTCCGGGACTATCAATGAGCAGTTCTTC.

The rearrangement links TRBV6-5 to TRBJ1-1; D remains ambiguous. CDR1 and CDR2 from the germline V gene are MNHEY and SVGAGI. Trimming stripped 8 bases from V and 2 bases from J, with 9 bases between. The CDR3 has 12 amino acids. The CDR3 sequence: CASGRVNTEAFF. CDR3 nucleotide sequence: TGTGCCAGCGGGCGGGTCAACACTGAAGCTTTCTTT.

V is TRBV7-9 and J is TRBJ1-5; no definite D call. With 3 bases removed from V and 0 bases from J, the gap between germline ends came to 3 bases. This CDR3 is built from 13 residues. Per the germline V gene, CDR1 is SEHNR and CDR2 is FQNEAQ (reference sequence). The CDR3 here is CASSFYSNQPQHF. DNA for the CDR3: TGTGCCAGCAGCTTTTATAGCAATCAGCCCCAGCATTTT.

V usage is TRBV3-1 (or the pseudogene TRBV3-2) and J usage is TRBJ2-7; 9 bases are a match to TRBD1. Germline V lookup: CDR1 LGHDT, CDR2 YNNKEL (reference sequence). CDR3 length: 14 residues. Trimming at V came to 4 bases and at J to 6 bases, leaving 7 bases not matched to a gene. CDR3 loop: CASSPDRGFREQYF. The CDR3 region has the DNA TGTGCCAGCAGCCCGGACAGGGGCTTCCGCGAGCAGTACTTC.

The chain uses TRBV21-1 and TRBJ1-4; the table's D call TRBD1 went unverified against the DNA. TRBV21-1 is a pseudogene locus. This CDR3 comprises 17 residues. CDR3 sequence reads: CASSSRDRGPYNEKLFF. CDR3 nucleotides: TGTGCCAGCAGCTCCCGGGACAGGGGGCCCTATAATGAAAAACTGTTTTTT.

CDR3 in amino acids: CSASRGLTGNYGYTF. The CDR3 DNA reads TGCAGTGCTAGTAGGGGACTCACTGGGAACTATGGCTACACCTTC. The genes are TRBV20-1 and TRBJ1-2; possibly TRBD1 for D (5 bases). The CDR3 extends over 15 amino acids. CDR1 DFQATT and CDR2 SNEGSKA come from the germline V gene (reference sequence). V was shortened by 3 bases and J by 2 bases, with 16 bases between the two germline ends.

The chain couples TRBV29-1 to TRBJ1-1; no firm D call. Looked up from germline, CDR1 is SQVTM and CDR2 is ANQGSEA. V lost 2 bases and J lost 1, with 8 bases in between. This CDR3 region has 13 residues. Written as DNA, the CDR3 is TGCAGCGTTGAATGGCGGGAGAACACTGAAGCTTTCTTT. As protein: CSVEWRENTEAFF.

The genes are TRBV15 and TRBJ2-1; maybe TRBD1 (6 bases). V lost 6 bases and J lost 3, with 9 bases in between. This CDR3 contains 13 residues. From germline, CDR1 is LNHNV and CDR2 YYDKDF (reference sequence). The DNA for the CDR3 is TGTGCCACCAGGACAGGAGGCTACAATGAGCAGTTCTTC. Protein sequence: CATRTGGYNEQFF.

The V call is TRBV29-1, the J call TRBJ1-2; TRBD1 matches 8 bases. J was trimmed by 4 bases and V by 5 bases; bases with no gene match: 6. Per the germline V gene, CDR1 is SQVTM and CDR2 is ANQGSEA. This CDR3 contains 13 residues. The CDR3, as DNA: TGCAGCGTTACGACAGGGGTATCCTATGGCTACACCTTC. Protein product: CSVTTGVSYGYTF. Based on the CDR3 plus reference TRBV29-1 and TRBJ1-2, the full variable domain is SAVISQKPSRDICQRGTSLTIQCQVDSQVTMMFWYRQQPGQSLTLIATANQGSEATYESGFVIDKFPISRPNLTFSTLTVSNMSPEDSSIYLCSVTTGVSYGYTFGSGTRLTVV.

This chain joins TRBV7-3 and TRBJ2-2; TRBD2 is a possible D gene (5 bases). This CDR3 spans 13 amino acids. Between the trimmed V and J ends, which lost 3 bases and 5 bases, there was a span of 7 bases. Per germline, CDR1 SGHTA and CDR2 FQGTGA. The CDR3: CASSFRGTGELFF. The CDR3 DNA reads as TGTGCCAGCAGCTTCCGCGGGACCGGGGAGCTGTTTTTT.

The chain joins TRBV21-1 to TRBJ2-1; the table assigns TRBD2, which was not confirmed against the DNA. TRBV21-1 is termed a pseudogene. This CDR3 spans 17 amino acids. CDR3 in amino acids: CASSKVIEGVDSNEQFF. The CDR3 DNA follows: TGTGCCAGCAGCAAAGTGATCGAGGGAGTTGACTCCAATGAGCAGTTCTTC.